This is a list of T cell receptor beta chains from one sample in a study of blood T cell repertoires in COVID-19. The data were produced by immunoSEQ multiplex PCR, yet TCRdb's version contains in-frame clones alone and is incomplete. The table includes about 53,000 clones, roughly 89% detected once. What was sequenced was peripheral blood. The source of these receptors is a man aged 45 to 65 with acute or convalescent COVID-19. Each CDR3 is given with its conserved first and last residue. D genes are given only for firm matches. Clone size appears in some rows only: once, few, many, or a class for an expanded clone.

v_gene: TRBV27
d_gene: NA
j_gene: TRBJ2-1
abundance: NA
CDR3nt: TGTGCCAGCAGTTTATACGGCGGGACGTCCGGCAATGAGCAGTTCTTC
CDR3aa: CASSLYGGTSGNEQFF

v_gene: TRBV4-1
d_gene: NA
j_gene: TRBJ2-7
abundance: NA
CDR3nt: TGCGCCAGCAGCCACACAGGGCAACTCTCCTACGAGCAGTACTTC
CDR3aa: CASSHTGQLSYEQYF

v_gene: TRBV4-1
d_gene: NA
j_gene: TRBJ1-1
abundance: NA
CDR3nt: TGCGCCAGCAGAGCCGGTATCCGAACGGCTGAAGCTTTCTTT
CDR3aa: CASRAGIRTAEAFF

v_gene: TRBV7-9
d_gene: NA
j_gene: TRBJ1-6
abundance: NA
CDR3nt: TGTGCCAGCAGCTTAGGTGGGGGGTTGGATAATTCACCCCTCCACTTT
CDR3aa: CASSLGGGLDNSPLHF

v_gene: TRBV5-5
d_gene: NA
j_gene: TRBJ1-2
abundance: NA
CDR3nt: TGTGCCAGCAGCTTGACAGGGCAAGGTGGCTACACCTTC
CDR3aa: CASSLTGQGGYTF

v_gene: TRBV3-1/TRBV3-2
d_gene: TRBD1
j_gene: TRBJ2-7
abundance: NA
CDR3nt: TGTGCCAGCAGCCCAGTGGGACAGGGAGCCTACGAGCAGTACTTC
CDR3aa: CASSPVGQGAYEQYF

v_gene: TRBV2
d_gene: NA
j_gene: TRBJ1-6
abundance: NA
CDR3nt: TGTGCCAGCAGCCCTCCGGTGGTTGGAGCCCTCCACTTT
CDR3aa: CASSPPVVGALHF

v_gene: TRBV19
d_gene: TRBD2
j_gene: TRBJ2-4
abundance: NA
CDR3nt: TGTGCCAGTAGTATAGATCCCGGGACTAGCAGCTTAGCCAAAAACATTCAGTACTTC
CDR3aa: CASSIDPGTSSLAKNIQYF

v_gene: TRBV2
d_gene: NA
j_gene: TRBJ2-7
abundance: NA
CDR3nt: TGTGCCAGCCTAAGATCCTACGAGCAGTACTTC
CDR3aa: CASLRSYEQYF

v_gene: TRBV10-1
d_gene: TRBD1
j_gene: TRBJ1-3
abundance: once
CDR3nt: TGCGCCAGCACTAGGACAGGGTCGACTTTGGGAAACACCATATATTTT
CDR3aa: CASTRTGSTLGNTIYF

v_gene: TRBV28
d_gene: NA
j_gene: TRBJ2-7
abundance: NA
CDR3nt: TGTGCCAGCAGTTTGAGACTGGAGCAGTACTTC
CDR3aa: CASSLRLEQYF

v_gene: TRBV28
d_gene: NA
j_gene: TRBJ2-1
abundance: NA
CDR3nt: TGTGCCAGCAGTACTTTTGGGGAGAGGGAGTTCTTC
CDR3aa: CASSTFGEREFF

v_gene: TRBV5-1
d_gene: TRBD1
j_gene: TRBJ1-5
abundance: NA
CDR3nt: TGCGCCAGCAGCGCCTCCGGGACAGGGGACCAGCCCCAGCATTTT
CDR3aa: CASSASGTGDQPQHF

v_gene: TRBV15
d_gene: NA
j_gene: TRBJ2-5
abundance: NA
CDR3nt: TGTGCCACCAGCGACCGGGGCCAAGAGACCCAGTACTTC
CDR3aa: CATSDRGQETQYF

v_gene: TRBV27
d_gene: NA
j_gene: TRBJ1-4
abundance: many
CDR3nt: TGTGCCAGCAGCCTTGGGCCACCAGGGGTCAAACTGTTTTTT
CDR3aa: CASSLGPPGVKLFF

v_gene: TRBV10-3
d_gene: TRBD1
j_gene: TRBJ1-3
abundance: NA
CDR3nt: TGTGCCATCCAACGCGGACAGGGGCCGGGGGACACCATATATTTT
CDR3aa: CAIQRGQGPGDTIYF

v_gene: TRBV6-5
d_gene: TRBD1
j_gene: TRBJ1-1
abundance: NA
CDR3nt: TGTGCCAGCAGTTACGGTCAGGGGGACACTGAAGCTTTCTTT
CDR3aa: CASSYGQGDTEAFF

v_gene: TRBV29-1
d_gene: TRBD1
j_gene: TRBJ1-2
abundance: few
CDR3nt: TGCAGCGTTGTAGGGGGCGGATACTCTGGCTACACCTTC
CDR3aa: CSVVGGGYSGYTF

v_gene: TRBV9
d_gene: NA
j_gene: TRBJ2-2
abundance: NA
CDR3nt: TGTGCCAGCAGCCCCCATGCCGGGGAGCTGTTTTTT
CDR3aa: CASSPHAGELFF

v_gene: TRBV6-5
d_gene: NA
j_gene: TRBJ2-7
abundance: NA
CDR3nt: TGTGCCAGCAGCCCACTCACAGAGACCTACGAGCAGTACTTC
CDR3aa: CASSPLTETYEQYF

v_gene: TRBV7-9
d_gene: NA
j_gene: TRBJ1-2
abundance: NA
CDR3nt: TGTGCCAGCAGCAAACGGCAGGGTGCTGACTATGGCTACACCTTC
CDR3aa: CASSKRQGADYGYTF

v_gene: TRBV30
d_gene: TRBD1
j_gene: TRBJ1-5
abundance: NA
CDR3nt: TGTGCCTACGGGACAGGGGTTTCCTATAGCAATCAGCCCCAGCATTTT
CDR3aa: CAYGTGVSYSNQPQHF

v_gene: TRBV7-8
d_gene: TRBD2
j_gene: TRBJ2-5
abundance: few
CDR3nt: TGTGCCAGCAGCTTAGAGCCTAGCGGGGGCCAAGAGACCCAGTACTTC
CDR3aa: CASSLEPSGGQETQYF

v_gene: TRBV5-1
d_gene: TRBD1
j_gene: TRBJ1-2
abundance: once
CDR3nt: TGCGCCAGCAGCTTGGGTACAGGGGGCCAAAACTATGGCTACACCTTC
CDR3aa: CASSLGTGGQNYGYTF

v_gene: TRBV7-9
d_gene: TRBD1
j_gene: TRBJ2-1
abundance: NA
CDR3nt: TGTGCCAGCAGCTTATCAGGACAGGGGGCCTACAATGAGCAGTTCTTC
CDR3aa: CASSLSGQGAYNEQFF

v_gene: TRBV6-5
d_gene: NA
j_gene: TRBJ1-2
abundance: NA
CDR3nt: TGTGCCAGCAGTTACTTGAGTCGGGACTCCTATGGCTACACCTTC
CDR3aa: CASSYLSRDSYGYTF

v_gene: TRBV6-6
d_gene: TRBD1
j_gene: TRBJ2-6
abundance: NA
CDR3nt: TGTGCCAGCAGTCGACAGGGGCCAATCGGGGCCAACGTCCTGACTTTC
CDR3aa: CASSRQGPIGANVLTF

v_gene: TRBV29-1
d_gene: TRBD1
j_gene: TRBJ2-7
abundance: once
CDR3nt: TGCAGCGTTGAAGAGGGCAAGACAGGGATCTACGAGCAGTACTTC
CDR3aa: CSVEEGKTGIYEQYF

v_gene: TRBV10-2
d_gene: NA
j_gene: TRBJ1-2
abundance: NA
CDR3nt: TGCGCCAGCAGACTAGGGACTTCAAACTATGGCTACACCTTC
CDR3aa: CASRLGTSNYGYTF

v_gene: TRBV10-3
d_gene: NA
j_gene: TRBJ1-3
abundance: NA
CDR3nt: TGTGCCATCAGTGCCAACGCGATGAACTCTGGAAACACCATATATTTT
CDR3aa: CAISANAMNSGNTIYF

v_gene: TRBV18
d_gene: NA
j_gene: TRBJ2-7
abundance: NA
CDR3nt: TGTGCCAGCTCACGACAGGCCTCCTACGAGCAGTACTTC
CDR3aa: CASSRQASYEQYF

v_gene: TRBV19
d_gene: NA
j_gene: TRBJ2-1
abundance: NA
CDR3nt: TGTGCCAGTAGTATGGGTCAGGGGTCCTACAATGAGCAGTTCTTC
CDR3aa: CASSMGQGSYNEQFF

v_gene: TRBV11-2
d_gene: TRBD1
j_gene: TRBJ1-1
abundance: NA
CDR3nt: TGTGCCAGCAGCTTGGGTGGGACAGGGGTGACTGAAGCTTTCTTT
CDR3aa: CASSLGGTGVTEAFF

v_gene: TRBV27
d_gene: TRBD1
j_gene: TRBJ2-7
abundance: NA
CDR3nt: TGTGCCGGGCAGCCCGGGACAGGGGGCTACGAGCAGTACTTC
CDR3aa: CAGQPGTGGYEQYF

v_gene: TRBV15
d_gene: TRBD1
j_gene: TRBJ2-7
abundance: NA
CDR3nt: TGTGCCACCAGCAGAGATTGGGGGACAGGGTCGACCTACGAGCAGTACTTC
CDR3aa: CATSRDWGTGSTYEQYF

v_gene: TRBV28
d_gene: TRBD1
j_gene: TRBJ1-2
abundance: few
CDR3nt: TGTGCCAGCAGGCCCGGACAGGGCACCTATGGCTACACCTTC
CDR3aa: CASRPGQGTYGYTF

v_gene: TRBV3-1/TRBV3-2
d_gene: NA
j_gene: TRBJ1-1
abundance: NA
CDR3nt: TGTGCCAGCAGCCCGTCTGGTCTCGACGGGAAGGCTTTCTTT
CDR3aa: CASSPSGLDGKAFF

v_gene: TRBV20-1
d_gene: TRBD2
j_gene: TRBJ2-3
abundance: NA
CDR3nt: TGCAGTGCTAGTATAGGGACTAGCGGGAGGGGGCGGAGAGATACGCAGTATTTT
CDR3aa: CSASIGTSGRGRRDTQYF

v_gene: TRBV7-9
d_gene: TRBD1
j_gene: TRBJ2-7
abundance: NA
CDR3nt: TGTGCCAGCAGCTTAGGCTACAGGGGTGGCTACGAGCAGTACTTC
CDR3aa: CASSLGYRGGYEQYF

v_gene: TRBV25-1
d_gene: NA
j_gene: TRBJ1-1
abundance: NA
CDR3nt: TGTGCCAGCAGATCCCCAGGGACATACACTGAAGCTTTCTTT
CDR3aa: CASRSPGTYTEAFF

v_gene: TRBV2
d_gene: TRBD1
j_gene: TRBJ2-3
abundance: NA
CDR3nt: TGTGCCAGCAGTGTTTTCAGACAGGGGCCAGATACGCAGTATTTT
CDR3aa: CASSVFRQGPDTQYF

v_gene: TRBV19
d_gene: TRBD1
j_gene: TRBJ2-2
abundance: few
CDR3nt: TGTGCCAGTAGGAACAAAGGGACAGCGACCAGGAACACCGGGGAGCTGTTTTTT
CDR3aa: CASRNKGTATRNTGELFF

v_gene: TRBV6-1
d_gene: NA
j_gene: TRBJ2-7
abundance: NA
CDR3nt: TGTGCCAGCAGGGAAAAGCGGCCTAAAGAATCCTACGAGCAGTACTTC
CDR3aa: CASREKRPKESYEQYF

v_gene: TRBV2
d_gene: TRBD1
j_gene: TRBJ1-2
abundance: NA
CDR3nt: TGTGCCAGCAGCAGGACAGGGGAAGGCTACACCTTC
CDR3aa: CASSRTGEGYTF

v_gene: TRBV11-3
d_gene: TRBD2
j_gene: TRBJ2-7
abundance: NA
CDR3nt: TGTGCCAGCAGTCTGACTAGCGGGACGCCCTACGAGCAGTACTTC
CDR3aa: CASSLTSGTPYEQYF

v_gene: TRBV2
d_gene: NA
j_gene: TRBJ1-6
abundance: NA
CDR3nt: TGTGCCAGCAGTGACAGATTTAATTCACCCCTCCACTTT
CDR3aa: CASSDRFNSPLHF

v_gene: TRBV5-1
d_gene: NA
j_gene: TRBJ1-2
abundance: NA
CDR3nt: TGCGCCAGCAGCTTGGAACGGGGGGCGGCCTACTATGGCTACACCTTC
CDR3aa: CASSLERGAAYYGYTF

v_gene: TRBV7-6
d_gene: TRBD1
j_gene: TRBJ1-3
abundance: NA
CDR3nt: TGTGCCAGCAGCTTGGCCCTAACAGGGGCTCCTGGAAACACCATATATTTT
CDR3aa: CASSLALTGAPGNTIYF

v_gene: TRBV5-4
d_gene: TRBD1
j_gene: TRBJ2-3
abundance: NA
CDR3nt: TGTGCCAGCAGTCACCAGGGGGCGGCAGATACGCAGTATTTT
CDR3aa: CASSHQGAADTQYF

v_gene: TRBV29-1
d_gene: TRBD1
j_gene: TRBJ1-2
abundance: NA
CDR3nt: TGCAGCGGTTACCGGGACAGCTATGGCTACACCTTC
CDR3aa: CSGYRDSYGYTF

v_gene: TRBV7-9
d_gene: TRBD1
j_gene: TRBJ1-5
abundance: NA
CDR3nt: TGTGCCAGCAGCCCTCCAGGGGGGAGCAATCAGCCCCAGCATTTT
CDR3aa: CASSPPGGSNQPQHF

v_gene: TRBV7-2
d_gene: NA
j_gene: TRBJ2-7
abundance: once
CDR3nt: TGTGCCAGCAGCTCTGGGGGGTTTCCCTACGAGCAGTACTTC
CDR3aa: CASSSGGFPYEQYF

v_gene: TRBV11-2
d_gene: TRBD2
j_gene: TRBJ2-7
abundance: NA
CDR3nt: TGTGCCAGCAGCCCCTTCTTGACTAGCGGGACCTCCTACGAGCAGTACTTC
CDR3aa: CASSPFLTSGTSYEQYF

v_gene: TRBV10-3
d_gene: NA
j_gene: TRBJ1-1
abundance: NA
CDR3nt: TGTGCCATCAGTGTGGAGGGATCGAACACTGAAGCTTTCTTT
CDR3aa: CAISVEGSNTEAFF

v_gene: TRBV5-6
d_gene: TRBD1
j_gene: TRBJ2-3
abundance: NA
CDR3nt: TGTGCCAGCAGCTTGCCAGGGGGTTTGGCAGATACGCAGTATTTT
CDR3aa: CASSLPGGLADTQYF

v_gene: TRBV9
d_gene: TRBD2
j_gene: TRBJ2-3
abundance: NA
CDR3nt: TGTGCCAGCAGCTCGAGCGGGAGCCCAGATACGCAGTATTTT
CDR3aa: CASSSSGSPDTQYF

v_gene: TRBV7-2
d_gene: NA
j_gene: TRBJ1-2
abundance: NA
CDR3nt: TGTGCCAGCAGCCAAACAGGGCTTATTGCTGGCTACACCTTC
CDR3aa: CASSQTGLIAGYTF

v_gene: TRBV2
d_gene: NA
j_gene: TRBJ2-4
abundance: NA
CDR3nt: TGTGCCAGCATCCCATTAGCCAAAAACATTCAGTACTTC
CDR3aa: CASIPLAKNIQYF